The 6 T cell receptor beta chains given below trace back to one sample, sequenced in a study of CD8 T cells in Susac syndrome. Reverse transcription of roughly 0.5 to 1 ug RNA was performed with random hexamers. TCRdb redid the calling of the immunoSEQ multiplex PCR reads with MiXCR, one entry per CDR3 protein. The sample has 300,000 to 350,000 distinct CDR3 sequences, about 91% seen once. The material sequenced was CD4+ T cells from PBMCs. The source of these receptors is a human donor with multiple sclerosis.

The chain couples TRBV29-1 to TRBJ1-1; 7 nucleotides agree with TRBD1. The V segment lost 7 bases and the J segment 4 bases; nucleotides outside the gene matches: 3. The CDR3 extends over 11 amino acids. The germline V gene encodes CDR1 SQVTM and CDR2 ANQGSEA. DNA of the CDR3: TGCAGCGGACAGGGAGCCACTGAAGCTTTCTTT. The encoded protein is CSGQGATEAFF.

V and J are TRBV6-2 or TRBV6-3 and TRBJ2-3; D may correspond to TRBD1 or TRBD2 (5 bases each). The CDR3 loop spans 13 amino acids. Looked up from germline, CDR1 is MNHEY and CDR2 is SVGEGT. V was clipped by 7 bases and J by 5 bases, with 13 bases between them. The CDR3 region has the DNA TGTGCCAGCAAGTGGGACCCCGAAGATACGCAGTATTTT. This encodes CASKWDPEDTQYF.

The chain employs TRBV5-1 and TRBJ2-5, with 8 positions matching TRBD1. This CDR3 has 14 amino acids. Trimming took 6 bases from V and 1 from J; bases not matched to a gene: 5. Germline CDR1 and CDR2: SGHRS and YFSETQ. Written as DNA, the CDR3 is TGCGCCAGCACTCCCACAGGGGGCCAAGAGACCCAGTACTTC. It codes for CASTPTGGQETQYF.

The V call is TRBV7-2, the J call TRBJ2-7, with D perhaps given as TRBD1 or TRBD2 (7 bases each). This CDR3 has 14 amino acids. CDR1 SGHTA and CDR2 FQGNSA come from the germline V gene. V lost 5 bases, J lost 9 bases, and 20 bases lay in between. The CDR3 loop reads CASSPGGTARGQYF. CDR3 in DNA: TGTGCCAGCAGCCCCGGGGGGACAGCCAGAGGGCAGTACTTC.

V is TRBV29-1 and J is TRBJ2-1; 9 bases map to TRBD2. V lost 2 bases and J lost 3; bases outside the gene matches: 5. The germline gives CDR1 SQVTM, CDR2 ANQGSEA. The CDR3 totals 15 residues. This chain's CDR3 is CSVEIAGVFYNEQFF. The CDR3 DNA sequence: TGCAGCGTTGAAATAGCGGGAGTTTTCTACAATGAGCAGTTCTTC.

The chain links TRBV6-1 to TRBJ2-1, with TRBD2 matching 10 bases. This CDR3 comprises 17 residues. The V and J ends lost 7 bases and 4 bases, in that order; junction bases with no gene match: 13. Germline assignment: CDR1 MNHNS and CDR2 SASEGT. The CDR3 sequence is CASTGRASGGGYNEQFF. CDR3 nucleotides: TGTGCCAGCACCGGGAGGGCTAGCGGGGGAGGTTACAATGAGCAGTTCTTC.